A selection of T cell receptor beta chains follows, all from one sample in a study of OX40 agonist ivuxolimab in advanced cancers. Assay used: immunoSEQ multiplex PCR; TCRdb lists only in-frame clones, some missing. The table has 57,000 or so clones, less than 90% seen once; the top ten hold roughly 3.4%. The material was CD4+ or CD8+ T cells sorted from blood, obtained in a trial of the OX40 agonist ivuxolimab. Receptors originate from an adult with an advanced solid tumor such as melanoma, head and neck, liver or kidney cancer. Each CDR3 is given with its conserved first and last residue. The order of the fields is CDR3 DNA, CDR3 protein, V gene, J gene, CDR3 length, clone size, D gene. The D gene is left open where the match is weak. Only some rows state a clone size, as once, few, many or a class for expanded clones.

TGTGCCAGTAGCCCGGAGAACTACAATGAGCAGTTCTTC	CASSPENYNEQFF	TRBV19	TRBJ2-1	13	.	.
TGTGCCAGCAGCCTGGGACTGACTAGCGGGGTTACCGGGGAGCTGTTTTTT	CASSLGLTSGVTGELFF	TRBV7-3	TRBJ2-2	17	.	TRBD2
TGTGCCAGCAGGGAACTACAGGGACATGAAGCTTTCTTT	CASRELQGHEAFF	TRBV2	TRBJ1-1	13	.	.
TGTGCCAGCCGGAGACTAGCGGGGGGGCAAGAGACCCAGTACTTC	CASRRLAGGQETQYF	TRBV6-5	TRBJ2-5	15	.	TRBD2
TGCGCCAGCAGCTTGAACACCGGGGAGCTGTTTTTT	CASSLNTGELFF	TRBV5-1	TRBJ2-2	12	.	.
TGTGCCAGCAGCTTGGGGGGGACAGGGGATGCTACGCAGTATTTT	CASSLGGTGDATQYF	TRBV5-4	TRBJ2-3	15	.	TRBD1
TGTGCCAGCACCTCTAGCGTGGCAGGAGAGACCCAGTACTTC	CASTSSVAGETQYF	TRBV28	TRBJ2-5	14	few	.
TGTGCCAGCAGCAACCGACAGTCCATGAACACTGAAGCTTTCTTT	CASSNRQSMNTEAFF	TRBV9	TRBJ1-1	15	.	.
TGTGCCAGCAGTTACTCGAGGGGGTTTCTATATGGCTACACCTTC	CASSYSRGFLYGYTF	TRBV6-5	TRBJ1-2	15	.	.
TGTGCCAGTAAGAGGGACGGGGGAAACACCATATATTTT	CASKRDGGNTIYF	TRBV19	TRBJ1-3	13	.	.
TGCGCCAGCAGCGCTCCCCCAGGGGGCGGGAGTTCCTACGAGCAGTACTTC	CASSAPPGGGSSYEQYF	TRBV5-1	TRBJ2-7	17	.	.
TGTGCCAGCTCCGTGGACGGCGCGAACACCGGGGAGCTGTTTTTT	CASSVDGANTGELFF	TRBV18	TRBJ2-2	15	.	.
TGTGCCAGTAGTATAGACCGGACAGGGTCCTACGAGCAGTACTTC	CASSIDRTGSYEQYF	TRBV19	TRBJ2-7	15	.	TRBD1
TGTGCCAGCAGTGAATCCGGGCGGGGGAGCTCCTACGAGCAGTACTTC	CASSESGRGSSYEQYF	TRBV25-1	TRBJ2-7	16	.	TRBD2
TGTGCCAGTAGTTCGGACTCTGGGGCCAACGTCCTGACTTTC	CASSSDSGANVLTF	TRBV19	TRBJ2-6	14	few	.
TGTGCCAGCAGCCCAATCTCGGTTTACGTATACGAGCAGTACTTC	CASSPISVYVYEQYF	TRBV27	TRBJ2-7	15	.	.